Listed here is a single TCR beta chain. Its antigen is not identified. 60 Vbeta and 13 Jbeta primers were used in PCR. The data were produced by immunoSEQ multiplex PCR, yet TCRdb's version contains in-frame clones alone and is incomplete. The sample has approximately 99,000 clones; around 72% are singletons. This specimen comes from a study of cytomegalovirus exposure and HLA in healthy donors. Notes on the study in general: TRBV6-2, TRBV6-3 and some other V segments were excluded as indistinguishable. Reportedly, cytomegalovirus status was diagnosed with high sensitivity and specificity. When analyzed later, the rates of TCR association showed variation by HLA locus, with DRB1 the most and HLA-C the fewest. The study designated 150 to 200 TCR beta chains cytomegalovirus-associated.

J lost 2 bases, V lost 5 bases, and 4 bases had no gene match. This CDR3 is 15 amino acids long. Germline-derived CDR1 and CDR2 are MNHEY and SVGAGI. What was sequenced was PBMCs. This clonotype was obtained from a man in his forties in good health and CMV-seronegative. The V and J genes are TRBV6-5 and TRBJ2-3; 10 bases are shared with TRBD2. The CDR3 is CASSLAGANTDTQYF. CDR3 DNA: TGTGCCAGCAGTCTAGCGGGGGCCAACACAGATACGCAGTATTTT.